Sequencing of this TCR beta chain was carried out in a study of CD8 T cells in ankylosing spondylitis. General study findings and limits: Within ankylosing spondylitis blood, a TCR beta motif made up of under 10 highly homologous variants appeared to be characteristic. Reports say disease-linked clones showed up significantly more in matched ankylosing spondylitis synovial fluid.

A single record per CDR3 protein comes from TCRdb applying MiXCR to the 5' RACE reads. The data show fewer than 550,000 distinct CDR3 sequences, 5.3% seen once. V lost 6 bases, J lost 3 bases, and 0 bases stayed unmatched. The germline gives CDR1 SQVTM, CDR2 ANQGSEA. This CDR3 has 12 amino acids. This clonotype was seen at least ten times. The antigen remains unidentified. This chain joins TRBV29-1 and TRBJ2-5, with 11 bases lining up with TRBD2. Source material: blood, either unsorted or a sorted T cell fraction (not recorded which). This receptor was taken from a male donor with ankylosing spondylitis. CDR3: CSVLAGEETQYF. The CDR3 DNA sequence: TGCAGCGTACTAGCGGGGGAAGAGACCCAGTACTTC.